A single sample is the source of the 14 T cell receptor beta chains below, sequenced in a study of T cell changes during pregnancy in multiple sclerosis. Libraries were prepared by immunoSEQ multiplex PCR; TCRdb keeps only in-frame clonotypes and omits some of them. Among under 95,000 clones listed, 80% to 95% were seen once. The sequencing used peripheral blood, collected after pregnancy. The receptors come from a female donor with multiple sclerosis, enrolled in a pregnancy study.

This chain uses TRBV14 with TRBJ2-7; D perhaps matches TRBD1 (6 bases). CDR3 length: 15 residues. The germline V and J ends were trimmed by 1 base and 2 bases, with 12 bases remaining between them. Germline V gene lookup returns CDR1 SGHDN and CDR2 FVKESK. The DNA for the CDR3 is TGTGCCAGCAGCCAAGTAGGGGGAGCCGCCTACGAGCAGTACTTC. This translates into CASSQVGGAAYEQYF.

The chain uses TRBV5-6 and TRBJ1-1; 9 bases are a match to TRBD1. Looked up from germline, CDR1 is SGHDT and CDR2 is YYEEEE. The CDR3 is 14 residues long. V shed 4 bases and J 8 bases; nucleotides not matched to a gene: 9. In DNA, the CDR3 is TGTGCCAGCAGCCCACTTATAGGACAGGGGGAAGCTTTCTTT. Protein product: CASSPLIGQGEAFF.

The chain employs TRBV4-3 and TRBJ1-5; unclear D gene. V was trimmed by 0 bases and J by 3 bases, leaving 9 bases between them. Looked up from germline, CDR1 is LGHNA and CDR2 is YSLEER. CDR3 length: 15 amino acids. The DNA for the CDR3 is TGCGCCAGCAGCCAAGAGGAGGGATTCAATCAGCCCCAGCATTTT. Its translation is CASSQEEGFNQPQHF.

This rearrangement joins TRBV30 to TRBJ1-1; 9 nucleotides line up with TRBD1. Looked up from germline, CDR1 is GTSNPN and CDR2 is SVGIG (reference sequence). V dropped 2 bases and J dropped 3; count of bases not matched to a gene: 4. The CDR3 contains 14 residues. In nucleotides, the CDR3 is TGTGCCTGGAGTTCCACAGGGGGCTACACTGAAGCTTTCTTT. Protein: CAWSSTGGYTEAFF.

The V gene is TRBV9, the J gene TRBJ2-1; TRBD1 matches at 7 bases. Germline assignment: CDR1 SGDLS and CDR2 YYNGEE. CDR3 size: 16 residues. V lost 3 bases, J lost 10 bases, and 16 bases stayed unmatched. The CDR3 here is CASSGLLGGAGREQFF. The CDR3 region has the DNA TGTGCCAGCAGCGGACTCTTAGGGGGCGCGGGTCGGGAGCAGTTCTTC.

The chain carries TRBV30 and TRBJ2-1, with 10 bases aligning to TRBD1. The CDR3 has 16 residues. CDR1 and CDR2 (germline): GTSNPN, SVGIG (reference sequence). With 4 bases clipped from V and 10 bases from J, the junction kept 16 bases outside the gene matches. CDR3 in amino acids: CAWIRTGGSSWEEQFF. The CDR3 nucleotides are TGTGCCTGGATTCGGACAGGGGGTAGCTCGTGGGAGGAGCAGTTCTTC.

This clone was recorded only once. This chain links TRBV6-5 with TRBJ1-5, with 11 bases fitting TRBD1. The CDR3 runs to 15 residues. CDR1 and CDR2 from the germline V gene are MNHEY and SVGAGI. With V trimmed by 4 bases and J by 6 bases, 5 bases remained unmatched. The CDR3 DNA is TGTGCCAGCAGTTTAGGACAGGGGGCAACTCAGCCCCAGCATTTT. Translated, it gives CASSLGQGATQPQHF.

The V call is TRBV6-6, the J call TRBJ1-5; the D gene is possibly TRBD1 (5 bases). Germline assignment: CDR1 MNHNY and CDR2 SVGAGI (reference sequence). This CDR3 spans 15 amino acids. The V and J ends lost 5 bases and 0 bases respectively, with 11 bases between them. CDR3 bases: TGTGCCAGCAGTCGCAGGGATAGTAGCAATCAGCCCCAGCATTTT. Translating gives CASSRRDSSNQPQHF.

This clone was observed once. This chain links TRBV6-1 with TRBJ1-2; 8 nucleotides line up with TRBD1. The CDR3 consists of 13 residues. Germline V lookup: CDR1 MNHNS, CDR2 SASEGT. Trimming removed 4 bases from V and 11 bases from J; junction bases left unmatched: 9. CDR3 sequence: CASSGTDRGHYTF. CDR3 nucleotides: TGTGCCAGCAGTGGAACAGACAGGGGTCATTACACCTTC.

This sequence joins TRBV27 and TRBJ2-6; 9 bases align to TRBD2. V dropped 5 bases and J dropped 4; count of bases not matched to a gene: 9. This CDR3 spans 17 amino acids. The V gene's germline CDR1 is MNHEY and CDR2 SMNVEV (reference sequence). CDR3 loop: CASSPGLAPSGANVLTF. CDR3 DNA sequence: TGTGCCAGCAGTCCGGGACTAGCCCCGTCGGGGGCCAACGTCCTGACTTTC.

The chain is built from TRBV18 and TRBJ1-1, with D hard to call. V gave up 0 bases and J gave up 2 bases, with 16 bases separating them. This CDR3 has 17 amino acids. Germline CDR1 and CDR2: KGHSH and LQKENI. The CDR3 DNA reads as TGTGCCAGCTCACCACCAAAACGGCGGGGAACAAACACTGAAGCTTTCTTT. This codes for CASSPPKRRGTNTEAFF.

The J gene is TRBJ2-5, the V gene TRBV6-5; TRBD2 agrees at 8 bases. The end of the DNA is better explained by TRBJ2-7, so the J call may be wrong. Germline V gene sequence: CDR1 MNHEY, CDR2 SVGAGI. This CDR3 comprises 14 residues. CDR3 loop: CASSYSGGSYEQYF. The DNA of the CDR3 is TGTGCCAGCAGTTATTCGGGGGGGTCCTACGAGCAGTACTTC.

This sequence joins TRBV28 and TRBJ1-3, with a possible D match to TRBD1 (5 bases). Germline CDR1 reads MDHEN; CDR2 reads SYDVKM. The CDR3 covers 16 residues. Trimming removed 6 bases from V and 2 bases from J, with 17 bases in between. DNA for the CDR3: TGTGCCAGCAGGGCCCCGGGCAGGGCAACTGGAAACACCATATATTTT. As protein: CASRAPGRATGNTIYF.

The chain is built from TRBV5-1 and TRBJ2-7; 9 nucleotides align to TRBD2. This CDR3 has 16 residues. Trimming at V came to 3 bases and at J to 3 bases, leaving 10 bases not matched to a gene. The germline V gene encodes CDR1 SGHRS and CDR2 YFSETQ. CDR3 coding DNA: TGCGCCAGCAGCTACGAAGCGGGAGGAGGTCTCTACGAGCAGTACTTC. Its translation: CASSYEAGGGLYEQYF. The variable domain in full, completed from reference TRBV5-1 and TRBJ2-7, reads KAGVTQTPRYLIKTRGQQVTLSCSPISGHRSVSWYQQTPGQGLQFLFEYFSETQRNKGNFPGRFSGRQFSNSRSEMNVSTLELGDSALYLCASSYEAGGGLYEQYFGPGTRLTVT.